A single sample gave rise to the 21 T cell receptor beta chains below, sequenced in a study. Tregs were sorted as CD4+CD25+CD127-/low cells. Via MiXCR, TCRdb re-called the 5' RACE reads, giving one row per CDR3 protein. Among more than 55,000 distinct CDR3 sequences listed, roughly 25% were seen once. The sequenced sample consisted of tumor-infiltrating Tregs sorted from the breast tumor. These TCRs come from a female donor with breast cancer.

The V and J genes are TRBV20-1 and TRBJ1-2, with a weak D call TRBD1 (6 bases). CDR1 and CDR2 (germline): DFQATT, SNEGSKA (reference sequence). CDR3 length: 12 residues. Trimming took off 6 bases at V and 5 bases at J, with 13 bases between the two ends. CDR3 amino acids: CSAIGRGYGYTF. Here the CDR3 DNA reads TGCAGTGCCATCGGGAGGGGGTATGGCTACACCTTC.

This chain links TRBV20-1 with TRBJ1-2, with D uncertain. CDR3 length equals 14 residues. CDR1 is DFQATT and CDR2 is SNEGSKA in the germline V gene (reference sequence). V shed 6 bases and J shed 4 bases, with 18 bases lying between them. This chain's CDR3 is CSARRQSPGYGYTF. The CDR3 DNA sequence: TGCAGTGCCCGGCGGCAGTCTCCTGGCTATGGCTACACCTTC.

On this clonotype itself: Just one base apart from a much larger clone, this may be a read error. The CDR3 DNA reads TGTGCCAGCAGATGGAGGGGATCCATGGACACTGAAGCTTTCTTT. Translating gives CASRWRGSMDTEAFF. This chain uses TRBV6-5 with TRBJ1-1; D is perhaps TRBD1 (5 bases). V was cut by 6 bases and J by 3 bases, with 17 bases left in between. This CDR3 is 15 amino acids long. In germline, CDR1 is MNHEY, CDR2 SVGAGI.

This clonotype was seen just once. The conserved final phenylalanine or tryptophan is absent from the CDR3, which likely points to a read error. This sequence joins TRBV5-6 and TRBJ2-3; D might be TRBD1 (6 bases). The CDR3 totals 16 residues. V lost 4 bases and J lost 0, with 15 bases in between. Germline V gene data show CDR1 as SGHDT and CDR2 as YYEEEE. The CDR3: CASSVRTAYSTDTQYV. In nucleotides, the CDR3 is TGTGCCAGCAGCGTGCGGACAGCATATAGCACAGATACGCAGTATGTT.

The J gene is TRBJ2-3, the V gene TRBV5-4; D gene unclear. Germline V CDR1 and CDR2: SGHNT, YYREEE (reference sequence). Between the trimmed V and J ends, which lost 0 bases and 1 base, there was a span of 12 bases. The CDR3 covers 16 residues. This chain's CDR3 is CASSLVPGSGTDTQYF. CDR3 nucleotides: TGTGCCAGCAGCTTGGTTCCGGGCTCTGGCACAGATACGCAGTATTTT.

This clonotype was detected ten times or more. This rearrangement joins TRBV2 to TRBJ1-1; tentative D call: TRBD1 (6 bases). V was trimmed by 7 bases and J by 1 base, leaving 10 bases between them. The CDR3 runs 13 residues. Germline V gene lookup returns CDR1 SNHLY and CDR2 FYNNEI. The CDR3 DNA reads TGTGCCAGCAAGGACAGAACGAACACTGAAGCTTTCTTT. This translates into CASKDRTNTEAFF.

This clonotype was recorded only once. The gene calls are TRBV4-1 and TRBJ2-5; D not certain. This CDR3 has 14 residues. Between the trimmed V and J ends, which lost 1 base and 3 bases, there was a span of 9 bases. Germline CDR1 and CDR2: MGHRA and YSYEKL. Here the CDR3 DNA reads TGCGCCAGCAGCCAAGTGGGCCGAGAAGAGACCCAGTACTTC. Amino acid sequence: CASSQVGREETQYF.

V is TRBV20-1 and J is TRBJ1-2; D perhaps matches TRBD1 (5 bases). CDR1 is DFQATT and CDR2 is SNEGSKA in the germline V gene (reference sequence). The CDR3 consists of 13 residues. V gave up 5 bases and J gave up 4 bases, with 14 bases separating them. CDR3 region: CSAFDSTSYGYTF. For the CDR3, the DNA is TGCAGTGCTTTCGACAGTACAAGCTATGGCTACACCTTC.

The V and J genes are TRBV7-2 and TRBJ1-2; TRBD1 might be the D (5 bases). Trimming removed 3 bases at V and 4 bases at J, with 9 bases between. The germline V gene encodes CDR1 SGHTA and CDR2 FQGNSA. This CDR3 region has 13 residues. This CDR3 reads CASSFLDSYGYTF. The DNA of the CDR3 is TGTGCCAGCAGCTTCCTAGACAGCTATGGCTACACCTTC.

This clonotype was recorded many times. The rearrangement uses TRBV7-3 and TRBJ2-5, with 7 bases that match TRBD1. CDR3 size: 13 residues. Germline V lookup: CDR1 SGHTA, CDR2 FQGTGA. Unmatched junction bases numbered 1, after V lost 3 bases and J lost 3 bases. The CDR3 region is CASSFDREETQYF. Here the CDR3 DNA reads TGTGCCAGCAGCTTCGACAGGGAAGAGACCCAGTACTTC.

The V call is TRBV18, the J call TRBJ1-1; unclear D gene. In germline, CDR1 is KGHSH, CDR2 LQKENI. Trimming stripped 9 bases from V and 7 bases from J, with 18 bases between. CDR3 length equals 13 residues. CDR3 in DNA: TGTGCCAGTCATGCCACCCCATTAAGTGAAGCTTTCTTT. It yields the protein CASHATPLSEAFF.

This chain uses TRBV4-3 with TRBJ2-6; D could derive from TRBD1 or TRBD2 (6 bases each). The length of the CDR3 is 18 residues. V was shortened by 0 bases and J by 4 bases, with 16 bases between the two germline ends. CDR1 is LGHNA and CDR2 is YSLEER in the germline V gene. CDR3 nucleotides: TGCGCCAGCAGCCAAGATACAAGGGGGGCAAGGGGGGCCAACGTCCTGACTTTC. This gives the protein CASSQDTRGARGANVLTF.

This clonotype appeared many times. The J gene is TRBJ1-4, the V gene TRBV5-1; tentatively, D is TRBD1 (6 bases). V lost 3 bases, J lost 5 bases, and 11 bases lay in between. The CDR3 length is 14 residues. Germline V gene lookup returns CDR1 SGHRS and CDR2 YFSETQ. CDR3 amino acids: CASSSGTPNEKLFF. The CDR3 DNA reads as TGCGCCAGCAGCTCCGGGACACCGAATGAAAAACTGTTTTTT.

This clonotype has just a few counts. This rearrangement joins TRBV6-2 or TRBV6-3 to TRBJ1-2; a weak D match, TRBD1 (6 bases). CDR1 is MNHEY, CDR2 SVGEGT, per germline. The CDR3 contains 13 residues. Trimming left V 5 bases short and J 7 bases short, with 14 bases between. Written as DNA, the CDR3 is TGTGCCAGCAGTGCGCCGGGACAAGGTGGCTACACCTTC. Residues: CASSAPGQGGYTF.

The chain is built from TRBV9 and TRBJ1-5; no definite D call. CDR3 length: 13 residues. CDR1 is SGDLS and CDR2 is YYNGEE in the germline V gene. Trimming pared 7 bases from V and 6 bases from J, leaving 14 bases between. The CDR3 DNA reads TGTGCCAGCGACTCGGGAGGCGGTCAGCCCCAGCATTTT. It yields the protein CASDSGGGQPQHF.

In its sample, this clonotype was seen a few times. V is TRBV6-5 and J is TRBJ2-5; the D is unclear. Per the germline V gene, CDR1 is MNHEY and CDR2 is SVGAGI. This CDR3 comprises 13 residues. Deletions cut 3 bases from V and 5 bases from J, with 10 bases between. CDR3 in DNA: TGTGCCAGCAGTTATTACCCCTGGGAGACCCAGTACTTC. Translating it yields CASSYYPWETQYF.

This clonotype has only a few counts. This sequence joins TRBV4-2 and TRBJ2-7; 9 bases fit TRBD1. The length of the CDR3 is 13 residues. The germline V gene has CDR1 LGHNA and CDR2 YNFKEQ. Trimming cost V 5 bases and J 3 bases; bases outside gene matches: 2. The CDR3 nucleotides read TGTGCCAGCAGCAGGGGACAGGGCTACGAGCAGTACTTC. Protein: CASSRGQGYEQYF.

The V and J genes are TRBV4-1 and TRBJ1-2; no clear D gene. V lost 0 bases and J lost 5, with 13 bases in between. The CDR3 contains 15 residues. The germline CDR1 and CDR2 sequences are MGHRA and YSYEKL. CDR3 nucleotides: TGCGCCAGCAGCCAAGATCTGATCGTAGATTATGGCTACACCTTC. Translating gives CASSQDLIVDYGYTF.

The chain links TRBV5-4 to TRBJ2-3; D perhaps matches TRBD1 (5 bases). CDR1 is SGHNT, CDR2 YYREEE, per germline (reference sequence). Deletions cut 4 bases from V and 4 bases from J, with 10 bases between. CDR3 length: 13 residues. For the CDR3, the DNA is TGTGCCAGCAGCACTCAGGGATCAGATACGCAGTATTTT. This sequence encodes CASSTQGSDTQYF. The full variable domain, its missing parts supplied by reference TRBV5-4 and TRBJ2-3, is ETGVTQSPTHLIKTRGQQVTLRCSSQSGHNTVSWYQQALGQGPQFIFQYYREEENGRGNFPPRFSGLQFPNYSSELNVNALELDDSALYLCASSTQGSDTQYFGPGTRLTVL.

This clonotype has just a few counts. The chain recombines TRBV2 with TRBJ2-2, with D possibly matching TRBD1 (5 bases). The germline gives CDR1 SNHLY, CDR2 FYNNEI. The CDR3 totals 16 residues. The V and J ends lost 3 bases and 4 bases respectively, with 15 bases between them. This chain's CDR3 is CASSESGARGTGELFF. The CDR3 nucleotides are TGTGCCAGCAGTGAGTCTGGGGCGCGTGGCACCGGGGAGCTGTTTTTT.

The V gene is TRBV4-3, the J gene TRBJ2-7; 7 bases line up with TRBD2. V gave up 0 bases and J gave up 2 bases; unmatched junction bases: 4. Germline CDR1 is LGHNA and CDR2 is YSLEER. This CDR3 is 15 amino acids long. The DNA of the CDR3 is TGCGCCAGCAGCCAAGAGGCGGGAGAACCCTACGAGCAGTACTTC. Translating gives CASSQEAGEPYEQYF.